This TCR beta chain originates from a study of shared clonotypes between healthy human individuals (dated by TCRdb to about 2020). For the study in its entirety: The cohort included three men and a couple of women between 18 and 49 years of age. Libraries were prepared and TCR repertoires were sequenced by different laboratories using diverse techniques, in order to increase sequencing depth and limit assay-specific biases. The study deeply sequenced blood TCR repertoires of several healthy adults to estimate repertoire size and the extent of clonotype sharing between individuals. Each donor's leukapheresis produced roughly between roughly 0.85 and 9 billion PBMCs. For each donor, CD4 naive and CD4 memory were each given three plates, CD8 naive was given two plates, and CD8 memory was given one plate. Study-level results and caveats: When a handful of donors were compared, the shared fraction of clonotypes was about 5% for naive CD4, more than 3% for naive CD8, roughly 2.5% for memory CD4, and roughly 0.43% for memory CD8. Sampling was restricted to blood, and TCR repertoires in tissues likely differ from the TCR repertoires found in blood. Estimated clonotype richness was generally larger for naive than for memory subsets. Because the study included only a small number of donors, the genetic and exposure-history diversity represented was limited. Higher generation probabilities were observed for clonotypes shared by all four sorted-subset donors than for non-shared clonotypes. Incomplete sequencing was indicated by rarefaction of sorted-subset datasets, despite the large sequencing depth. Pairwise subsampling led to the expectation that sequencing depth would affect the degree of clonotype sharing among donors.

About this clone itself: Its antigen has not been determined. Base qualities are not provided; no much larger clone lies one nucleotide away.

The donors were healthy, HIV-negative adults with no recently reported acute infections or vaccinations. All donors were Caucasian adults living in Nashville, Tennessee, USA. Magnetic negative selection was used to enrich CD4+ T cells, after which naive cells were positively selected on CD45RA and the negative fraction became the memory subset. After blood collection by leukapheresis, PBMCs were isolated using Ficoll-Histopaque density gradient centrifugation and then cryopreserved in the vapor phase of liquid nitrogen. Analytical flow cytometry was used to check the purity and quantity of each magnetically sorted T cell population. Genomic DNA was isolated from each sorted fraction and quantified by UV absorbance on a Nanodrop 2000c. The CDR3 numbers 13 residues from cysteine through phenylalanine. Only the CDR3 DNA stays, 39 bases, in frame from base 1. Deletion took 9 bases off V and 0 bases off J, with a span of 12 bases between the germline ends. The germline V gene (reference sequence) provides CDR1 LNHDA and CDR2 SQIVND.

Using the deep immunoSEQ assay, TCR CDR3 regions were amplified from genomic DNA by multiplex PCR. Genomic DNA extracted from each cell subset was distributed evenly over all wells of several immunoSEQ 96-well plates, and each plate served as one replicate. For sorted subsets, around 0.2 ug of genomic DNA, equivalent to 25,000 to 35,000 T cell genomes, went into each replicate PCR. Purified libraries were quantified with a Qubit 3.0 fluorometer, sized on a Bioanalyzer 2100, and re-quantified with the KAPA Library Quantification kit. Every immunoSEQ 96-well plate was sequenced on a separate single-read 150-cycle Illumina NextSeq 550 flow cell. The source study handled its data this way. Because the immunoSEQ output included only junctional sequences and no quality scores, the filtering could not be the same as the filtering used for full-length reads. To assign V/J genes and CDR3, sequences were annotated against IMGT germline references using PyIR, a Python wrapper for IgBLAST v1.9. Reads with weak V/J assignments (E-value above 1e-6), missing CDR3, stop codons, out-of-frame junctions, or ambiguous translated residues were removed. V3J clonotypes were defined by identical inferred V gene, J gene, and CDR3 amino acid sequence. Percentage overlap between repertoires was calculated by dividing the number of shared unique clonotypes by the size of the smaller repertoire. Richness of each repertoire was evaluated using RTK rarefaction, the Chao1 estimator, and Recon v2.1 estimates of unobserved clonotypes. For all TCRbeta clonotypes obtained by the gDNA method from several donors, generation probabilities were computed with OLGA. TCRdb provides this immuneACCESS table in a form limited to in-frame rearrangements. Some clones are lacking; in checked studies, under half of them reflect an unresolved V gene, and why the rest are absent is not known. The DNA gave D and trimming, while V, J and clone size come from that table. The sample records 1,400,000 or so clones, about 98.5% of which are singletons. 0.36% of the sample rests with the top ten.

The TCR originated in a man under 40 in good health. The sequence is built from TRBV19 and TRBJ2-7; TRBD2 is perhaps the D gene, given 5 matching bases. Sample: naive CD4+ T cells sorted from blood. The sample's cell subset or site label, decoded: CD45RA+ positively selected. CDR3 reads: CASQRAASYEQYF. The DNA sequence is TGTGCCAGCCAGAGGGCAGCCTCCTACGAGCAGTACTTC.